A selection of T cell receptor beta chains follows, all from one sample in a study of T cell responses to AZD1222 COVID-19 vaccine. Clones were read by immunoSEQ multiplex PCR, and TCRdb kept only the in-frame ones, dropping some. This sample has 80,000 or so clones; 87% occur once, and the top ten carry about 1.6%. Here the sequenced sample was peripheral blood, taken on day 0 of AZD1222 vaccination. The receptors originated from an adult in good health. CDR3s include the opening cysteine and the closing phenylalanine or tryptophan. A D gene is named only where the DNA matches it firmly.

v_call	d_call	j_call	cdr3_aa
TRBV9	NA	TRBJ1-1	CASSAHLGGNTEAFF
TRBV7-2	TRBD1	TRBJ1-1	CASSSRQGLTEAFF
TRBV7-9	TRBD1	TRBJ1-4	CASSSFGQGLTNEKLFF
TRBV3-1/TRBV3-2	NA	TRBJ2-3	CASSQGNAGTDTQYF
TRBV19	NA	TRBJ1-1	CASSIRANTEAFF
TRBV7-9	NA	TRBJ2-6	CASSPWNAGTSGANVLTF
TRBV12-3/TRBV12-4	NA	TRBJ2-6	CASTVNGANVLTF
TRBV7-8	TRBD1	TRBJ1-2	CASSSPGQGNSGYGYTF
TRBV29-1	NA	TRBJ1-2	CSVAGTGNYGYTF
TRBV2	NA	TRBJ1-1	CASKREVEMGAFF
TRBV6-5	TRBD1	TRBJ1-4	CASSTGTGVGEKLFF
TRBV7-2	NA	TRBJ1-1	CASSPQGGNTEAFF
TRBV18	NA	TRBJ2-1	CASSQGGGSYNEQFF
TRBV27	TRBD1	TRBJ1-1	CASRLQGARNTEAFF
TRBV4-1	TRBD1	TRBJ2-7	CASSPIWTGYEQYF
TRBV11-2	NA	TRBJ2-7	CASSLGQNHEQYF
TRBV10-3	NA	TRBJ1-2	CAISPQGGGYTF
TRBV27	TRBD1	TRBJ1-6	CASSLLAGGESPLHF
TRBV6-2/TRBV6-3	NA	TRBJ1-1	CASSYGTNTEAFF
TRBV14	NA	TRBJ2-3	CASSRDPRTQYF
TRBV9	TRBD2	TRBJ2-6	CASSVGLAGTGANVLTF
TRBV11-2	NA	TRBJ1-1	CASSLSGSTEAFF
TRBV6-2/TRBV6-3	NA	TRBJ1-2	CASSANYGYTF
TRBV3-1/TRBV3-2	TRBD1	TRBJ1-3	CASSQGTGSTIYF
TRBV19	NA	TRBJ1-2	CASSTNRVRGYTF
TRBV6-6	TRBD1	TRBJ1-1	CASRNRGWTEAFF
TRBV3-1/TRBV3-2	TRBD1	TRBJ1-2	CASSQDRSPGGLYGYTF
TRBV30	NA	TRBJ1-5	CAWGAGEGLNQPQHF
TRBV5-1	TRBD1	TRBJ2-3	CASSPGQGTDTQYF
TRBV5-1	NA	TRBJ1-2	CASSADDSQGYTF
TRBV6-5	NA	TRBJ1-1	CASSYLEATEAFF
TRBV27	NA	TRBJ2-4	CASSLNPAKNIQYF
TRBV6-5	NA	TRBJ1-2	CASSLGVVAGYGYTF
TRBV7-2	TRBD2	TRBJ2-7	CASSPSSLAGYEQYF
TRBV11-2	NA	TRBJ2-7	CASSLVRGAYEQYF
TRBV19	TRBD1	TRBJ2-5	CASNNPGQGAETQYF
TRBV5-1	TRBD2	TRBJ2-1	CASSSTSRSRNTYNEQFF
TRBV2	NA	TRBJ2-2	CASSERLVTGELFF
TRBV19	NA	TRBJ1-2	CASSPQSNYGYTF
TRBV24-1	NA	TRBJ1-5	CATSGDGNQPQHF